The sequence of this T cell receptor (beta chain) was determined in a study of beta chain features in type 1 diabetes. Study findings and constraints: In all four CD4+ subsets, TCRB CDR3 length was significantly, moderately reduced in type 1 diabetes.

This clone was counted between two and nine times. Its antigen remains unknown. The germline V gene encodes CDR1 SEHNR and CDR2 FQNEAQ (reference sequence). V gave up 5 bases and J gave up 4 bases, with 17 bases separating them. This CDR3 contains 15 residues. The study reverse transcribed the entire isolated RNA, so it sequenced expressed TCRB transcripts. Clones were sequenced by immunoSEQ multiplex PCR, and TCRdb holds only the in-frame ones, with some missing. The sample lists some 150,000 clones, 13% occurring once. The sequenced sample was central memory CD4+ T cells from blood. The J gene is TRBJ2-5, the V gene TRBV7-9; tentatively, D is TRBD2 (5 bases). This clonotype was sampled from a man aged 18-30 years with type 1 diabetes. The CDR3 nucleotides are TGTGCCAGCAGCCCGGGCTCGTCGGAGGCAGAGACCCAGTACTTC. Translating it yields CASSPGSSEAETQYF. The full variable domain, with the rest looked up from reference TRBV7-9 and TRBJ2-5, is DTGVSQNPRHKITKRGQNVTFRCDPISEHNRLYWYRQTLGQGPEFLTYFQNEAQLEKSRLLSDRFSAERPKGSFSTLEIQRTEQGDSAMYLCASSPGSSEAETQYFGPGTRLLVL.